This TCR beta chain appears in the sequencing data of a study of blood T cell repertoires in COVID-19. Across the study: Collection of acute and convalescent COVID-19 samples took place in the United States, Italy and Spain. PBMCs, B-cell-depleted T cells, or T cells were the source of the cDNA or gDNA that made up the material.

Original processing notes: Estimates of nucleated cell counts were drawn from the amplification of reference gene primers. The method was immunoSEQ multiplex PCR; TCRdb's version includes in-frame clones alone and lacks a portion of them. Clone size and V and J calls were adopted from that table, with D and trimming inferred from the DNA. This table has around 450,000 clones, about 89% appearing once. Trimming removed 5 bases from V and 3 bases from J; junction bases left unmatched: 5. This CDR3 is built from 15 residues. Germline assignment: CDR1 SGHAT and CDR2 FQDESV (reference sequence). This receptor was identified in a woman aged 25-40 years with acute or convalescent COVID-19. This chain links TRBV11-1 with TRBJ2-7, with 12 bases matching TRBD1. Sequencing used peripheral blood. DNA for the CDR3: TGTGCCAGCAGCACCGGGACAGGGGGCTTCTACGAGCAGTACTTC. It is translated as CASSTGTGGFYEQYF.